This is a list of T cell receptor beta chains from one sample in a study of monozygotic twins with inflammatory bowel disease. From its re-call of the 5' RACE reads, TCRdb lists each CDR3 protein once, without DNA. The sample has approximately 330,000 distinct CDR3 sequences. Input material: blood. Receptors were obtained from a human donor with ulcerative colitis or Crohn's disease, or a healthy co-twin of an affected twin (not recorded which). CDR3s include the opening cysteine and the closing phenylalanine or tryptophan. Fields, in order: J gene, V gene, clone size, CDR3 protein. Clone size is not always given. Where it is, it says once, few, many or a class for expanded clones.

>TRBJ1-5|TRBV5-1|medium-sized
CASSPGTAGNQPQHF
>TRBJ2-1|TRBV20-1|.
CSARDPSSSALSYNEQFF
>TRBJ1-1|TRBV5-1|.
CASSENSGGNTEAFF
>TRBJ1-4|TRBV5-1|.
CASSEDSLGNEKLFF
>TRBJ2-5|TRBV5-1|.
CASSLEGETQYF
>TRBJ1-5|TRBV24-1|.
CATSARGQGSNQPQHF
>TRBJ1-1|TRBV4-1|.
CASSPLPRQAGVAFF
>TRBJ2-3|TRBV12-3/TRBV12-4|.
CASILDRPSTDTQYF
>TRBJ2-7|TRBV4-1|.
CASSQAVDYEQYF
>TRBJ2-7|TRBV19|.
CASGQGASYEQYF
>TRBJ1-3|TRBV11-1|.
CAQQPSGGTFSSGNTIYF
>TRBJ2-7|TRBV6-2/TRBV6-3|.
CASRNSGEGYEQYF
>TRBJ2-7|TRBV2|.
CASRRTGLSYEQYF
>TRBJ2-2|TRBV3-1|.
CASSPSRTSGRVNTGELFF
>TRBJ1-3|TRBV25-1|.
CASSESGRNTIYF
>TRBJ1-1|TRBV29-1|.
CSAPVTGGLTAFF
>TRBJ1-1|TRBV20-1|.
CSAPTGENTEAFF
>TRBJ2-1|TRBV5-1|.
CASSLEAVDYNEQFF
>TRBJ2-1|TRBV6-1|.
CASTRERGGNEQFF
>TRBJ1-2|TRBV29-1|.
CSVTDRGYGYTF
>TRBJ2-7|TRBV6-1|.
CASSEGASGGYEQYF
>TRBJ2-4|TRBV4-1|.
CVSSQTGSGNIQYF
>TRBJ1-6|TRBV10-2|.
CASSEAKTGNSPLHF
>TRBJ2-5|TRBV20-1|.
CSARLQGPRYF
>TRBJ2-7|TRBV27|.
CASSKGHFYEQYF
>TRBJ2-2|TRBV20-1|.
CSARPPWRGSDGELFF
>TRBJ2-7|TRBV6-5|.
CASSFDPGQISYEQYF
>TRBJ2-2|TRBV3-1|.
CASRQRTTGELFF
>TRBJ2-2|TRBV5-1|.
CASKLGGGGTGELFF
>TRBJ2-5|TRBV2|.
CASSTPLGFQETQYF
>TRBJ2-2|TRBV4-3|.
CASSLQLPNTGELFF
>TRBJ2-1|TRBV28|.
CASSSLPEKNEQFF
>TRBJ1-1|TRBV7-3|.
CASSQGHGGEAFF
>TRBJ2-7|TRBV7-8|.
CASSLLGYSVYEQYF
>TRBJ1-1|TRBV5-1|.
CASSLAGPSYTEAFF
>TRBJ1-5|TRBV7-8|.
CASSSSDPPQHF
>TRBJ2-3|TRBV11-2|.
CASRSLGLAGRIDTQYF